The present T cell receptor (beta chain) was sequenced within a study of cytomegalovirus exposure and HLA in healthy donors. Whole-study context: Among the roughly 400 genotyped donors, 65% to 90% were placed in the Caucasian-associated ancestry cluster. Whole-study findings and limits: Later analysis placed DRB1 highest and HLA-C lowest in TCR association rates, which differed by HLA locus. Sequences of the TCR beta chain were said to predict the HLA-A and HLA-B alleles of most subjects accurately. Likely technical artifact: a cluster of highly shared sequence variants.

Regarding this clone: Its specificity is not known.

It was with 60 Vbeta and 13 Jbeta primers that the PCR ran. Only in-frame clones appear in the TCRdb table, and some are missing; sequencing was by immunoSEQ multiplex PCR. Its clone listing holds about 34,000 clones. This CDR3 has 15 residues. Trimming at V came to 2 bases and at J to 4 bases, leaving 6 bases not matched to a gene. In germline, CDR1 is SGHTA, CDR2 FQGTGA. V gene TRBV7-3 combines with J gene TRBJ2-7, with 9 bases identical to TRBD2. Sequencing was carried out using PBMCs. The clonotype originates from a human donor in good health. The CDR3 protein is CASSLHAGGRYEQYF. Written as DNA, the CDR3 is TGTGCCAGCAGCTTACATGCGGGGGGGCGTTACGAGCAGTACTTC. The full variable domain, with the rest looked up from reference TRBV7-3 and TRBJ2-7, is GAGVSQTPSNKVTEKGKYVELRCDPISGHTALYWYRQSLGQGPEFLIYFQGTGAADDSGLPNDRFFAVRPEGSVSTLKIQRTERGDSAVYLCASSLHAGGRYEQYFGPGTRLTVT.